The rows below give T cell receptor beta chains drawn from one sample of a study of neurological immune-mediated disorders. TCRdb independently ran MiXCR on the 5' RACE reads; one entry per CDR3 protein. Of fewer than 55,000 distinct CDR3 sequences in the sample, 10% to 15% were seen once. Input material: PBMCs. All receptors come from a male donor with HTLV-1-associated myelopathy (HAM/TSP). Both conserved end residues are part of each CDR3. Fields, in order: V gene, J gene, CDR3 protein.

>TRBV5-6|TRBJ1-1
CASSWWGGLNTEAFF
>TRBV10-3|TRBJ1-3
CAITQGHGNTIYF
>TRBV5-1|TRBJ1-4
CASRPGPQGEKLFF
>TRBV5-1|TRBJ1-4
CASSTTGAYNEKLFF
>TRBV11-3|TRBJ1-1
CASSLDRRTGLLTEAFF
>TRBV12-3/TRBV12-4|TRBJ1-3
CASSFWTGGNTIYF
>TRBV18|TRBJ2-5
CASSRDRGSQETQYF
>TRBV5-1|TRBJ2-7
CASSGGQGRGEQYF
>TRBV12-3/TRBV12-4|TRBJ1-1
CASGFRDRVKLGF
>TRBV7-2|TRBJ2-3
CASSLGPPDTQYF
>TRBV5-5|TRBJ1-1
CASSRDPGGTEAFF
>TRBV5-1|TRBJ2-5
CASSVAGTGEGTQYF
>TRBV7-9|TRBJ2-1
CASSSRNEQFF
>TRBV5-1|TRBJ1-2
CASSLDPPNYGYTF